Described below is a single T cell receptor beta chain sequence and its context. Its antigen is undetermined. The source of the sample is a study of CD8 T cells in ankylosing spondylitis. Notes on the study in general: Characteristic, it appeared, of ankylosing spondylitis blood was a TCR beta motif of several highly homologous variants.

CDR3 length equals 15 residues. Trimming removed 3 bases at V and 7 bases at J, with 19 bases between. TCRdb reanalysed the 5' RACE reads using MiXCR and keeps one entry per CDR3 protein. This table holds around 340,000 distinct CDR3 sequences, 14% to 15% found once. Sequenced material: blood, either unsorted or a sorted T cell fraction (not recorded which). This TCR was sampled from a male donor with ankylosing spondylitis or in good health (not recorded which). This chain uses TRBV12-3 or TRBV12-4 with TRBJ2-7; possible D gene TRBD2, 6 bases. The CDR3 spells CASSLGRENRKEQYF. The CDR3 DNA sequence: TGTGCCAGCAGTTTGGGTCGGGAGAATAGAAAGGAGCAGTACTTC.